The entry below describes one TCR beta chain. Its antigen is unknown. No qualities accompany the bases; no much larger clone lies one base away. The CDR3 runs 15 residues from the cysteine to the phenylalanine. The kept DNA is CDR3 alone, 45 bases in frame from the first base. As encoded in the germline V gene, CDR1 is MNHNS while CDR2 is SASEGT. The germline V and J ends show losses of 1 base and 2 bases respectively, and no gene match explains 1 base of the junction. These data come from a study of T cell clones after liver transplantation (dated by TCRdb to between 2017 and 2020). Background for the entire study: The samples were obtained from ITN030ST, a randomized trial that attempted immunosuppression withdrawal within 2 years after liver transplantation. After a pre-transplant mixed lymphocyte reaction, TCRbeta sequencing was used to pinpoint donor-reactive T cell clones, which were subsequently tracked in post-transplant blood. As an antigen-independent comparator for donor-reactive sequences, third party-reactive TCRbeta sequences were also identified from pre-transplant MLRs. Of the eight recipients, a few were HCV-positive, while the remaining recipients had been transplanted for non-autoimmune, non-viral indications. The subjects received no induction therapy and were kept on standard immunosuppression until randomization at 12-24 months post-transplant. To count as tolerant, a recipient had to stay completely off immunosuppression for at least one year without liver enzymes climbing beyond twice the upper limit of normal. Blood samples were collected pre-transplant, pre-randomization before withdrawal, and post-randomization after either full withdrawal or failed withdrawal. A cohort of 8 liver transplant recipients was studied, of whom 3 were classified as tolerant and 5 as non-tolerant.

Frozen genomic DNA underwent high-throughput TCRbeta CDR3 sequencing by immunoSEQ, including PCR amplification, mapping, bias correction and internal controls. Per the original workflow: Only productive rearrangements were retained, and each unique TCRbeta sequence was defined by its CDR3 nucleotide sequence together with its V and J gene. Donor-reactive sequences required at least 5-fold expansion in CFSE-low cells versus unstimulated pre-transplant cells and at least 0.01% frequency. Minimum frequency thresholds were set for each subject on the basis of the unstimulated sample with the lowest template count, so that a detection power of at least 90% was ensured. Jensen-Shannon divergence between the top 1000 TCRbeta sequences after and before transplant was used to measure repertoire turnover. Two-sided Fisher's exact tests were used to test for changes in how often donor-reactive sequences were detected. TCRdb retrieved this table from immuneACCESS and kept in-frame rearrangements only. Not all clones are present; in checked studies, unresolved V genes account for under half, and no reason is known for the remainder. D and trimming were read from the DNA, whereas the V and J calls and clone size are those reported in that table. For this sample the table gives about 51,000 clones, of which 55% to 75% were detected only once. The ten largest clones add up to about 10% of the sample.

General findings and caveats noted by the study authors: Since no allograft tissue specimens were available, donor-reactive T cells may have migrated into the graft instead of being deleted. Low numbers of available donor cells limited the measurable donor-reactive repertoire in a couple of subjects. The conclusions were considered preliminary, being limited by small, heterogeneous patient numbers and non-standardized post-transplant time points. Donor-reactive sequences decreased more than third party-reactive sequences, which suggests partial antigen-specific deletion that was not related to withdrawal success. In 5 of 8 subjects, circulating donor-reactive CD4 TCRbeta sequences decreased significantly after transplant, regardless of tolerance or HCV status. After accounting for repertoire turnover, donor-reactive detection was significantly reduced in 7 of 8 subjects for CD4 and 8 of 8 for CD8.

Unstimulated PBMCs, after thawing, were stained for CD3, CD4 and CD8 and then FACS-sorted into CD3+CD4+ and CD3+CD8+ populations. Randomization to immunosuppression withdrawal applied to every one of the 8 studied subjects. The Qiagen DNeasy Blood and Tissue Kit was used for isolation of genomic DNA. The source of this sequence is a human patient who received a liver transplant. Some T cells may be donor cells from the graft after a transplant. In this chain, TRBV6-1 is recombined with TRBJ2-7; 11 central bases correspond to TRBD1. Sequenced material: CD4+ T cells from blood, taken 52 to 60 months after liver transplant. The CDR3 reads CASSEVGQGAYEQYF. The nucleotide sequence is given as TGTGCCAGCAGTGAAGTGGGACAGGGGGCCTACGAGCAGTACTTC.